This entry concerns a single T cell receptor beta chain. Its antigen is unknown. Deep-level settings were used for running the assay. Profiled with immunoSEQ multiplex PCR; TCRdb holds only in-frame clones, not every one. Of 520,000 or so clones in the sample, around 74% were seen once. This CDR3 region has 16 residues. Germline V gene sequence: CDR1 SGDLS, CDR2 YYNGEE. V lost 3 bases and J lost 4, with 14 bases in between. This sample is drawn from a study of shared clonotypes between healthy human individuals. Around 100 million PBMCs went into genomic DNA for unsorted samples. Findings and caveats of the study: Among donors, the sharing of clonotypes was expected to be influenced by sequencing depth.

The V gene is TRBV9, the J gene TRBJ2-6, with no clear D. Sequenced input: PBMCs. This receptor was obtained from a woman aged 40 to 55 in good health. Some clones in this sample may be carry-over from other donors' samples. CDR3 DNA sequence: TGTGCCAGCAGCGCCGGTCTCTGGGGAGGGGCCAACGTCCTGACTTTC. Translation gives CASSAGLWGGANVLTF.